One and the same sample provided the 17 T cell receptor beta chains below, sequenced in a study of CD8 T cells in ankylosing spondylitis. TCRdb ran MiXCR on the 5' RACE reads and lists one entry per CDR3 protein. The sample lists approximately 100,000 distinct CDR3 sequences, roughly 8% occurring once. Material: blood, either unsorted or a sorted T cell fraction (not recorded which). Receptor source: a male donor with ankylosing spondylitis or in good health (not recorded which).

Ten or more counts support this clonotype. The chain joins TRBV5-1 to TRBJ1-2, with D unclear. Trimming removed 4 bases at V and 2 bases at J, with 12 bases between. Germline values: CDR1 SGHRS, CDR2 YFSETQ. The CDR3 is 14 residues long. CDR3 amino acids: CASSVDFSNYGYTF. The CDR3 nucleotides are TGCGCCAGCAGCGTGGACTTCTCGAACTATGGCTACACCTTC. Full variable domain (outside the CDR3, taken from reference TRBV5-1 and TRBJ1-2): KAGVTQTPRYLIKTRGQQVTLSCSPISGHRSVSWYQQTPGQGLQFLFEYFSETQRNKGNFPGRFSGRQFSNSRSEMNVSTLELGDSALYLCASSVDFSNYGYTFGSGTRLTVV.

This clonotype was observed at least ten times. The chain joins TRBV25-1 to TRBJ1-4; perhaps TRBD1 as D (5 bases). The CDR3 runs 13 residues. Germline loops: CDR1 MGHDK, CDR2 SYGVNS. Trimming stripped 5 bases from V and 8 bases from J, with 12 bases between. The CDR3 DNA reads as TGTGCCAGCAGTCGACAGAAAGGGGAAAAACTGTTTTTT. It is translated as CASSRQKGEKLFF. The whole variable domain, remainder taken from reference TRBV25-1 and TRBJ1-4, is EADIYQTPRYLVIGTGKKITLECSQTMGHDKMYWYQQDPGMELHLIHYSYGVNSTEKGDLSSESTVSRIRTEHFPLTLESARPSHTSQYLCASSRQKGEKLFFGSGTQLSVL.

This clonotype was observed at least ten times. The chain combines TRBV11-3 with TRBJ1-5; tentative D call: TRBD1 (6 bases). Per the germline V gene, CDR1 is SGHNT and CDR2 is YENEEA. The V end was cut by 0 bases, the J end by 4 bases, with 16 bases between. The CDR3 spans 17 residues. In DNA, the CDR3 is TGTGCCAGCAGCTTAGATCAGGGGACCCTGGGAAATCAGCCCCAGCATTTT. Protein sequence: CASSLDQGTLGNQPQHF.

This clonotype was counted ten times or more. The rearrangement joins TRBV4-3 to TRBJ1-2; the D is unclear. Germline V gene lookup returns CDR1 LGHNA and CDR2 YSLEER. This CDR3 region has 14 residues. V lost 0 bases and J 1 base, leaving 6 bases between the germline ends. In nucleotides, the CDR3 is TGCGCCAGCAGCCAAGATCTCGGTAACTATGGCTACACCTTC. This codes for CASSQDLGNYGYTF.

This clonotype appeared a few times. The chain links TRBV18 to TRBJ1-2; D unclear. This CDR3 has 12 amino acids. V lost 2 bases to trimming and J lost 4 bases, with 5 bases between them. Germline V gives CDR1 KGHSH, CDR2 LQKENI. The CDR3 DNA sequence: TGTGCCAGCTCACCAGAAGGCTATGGCTACACCTTC. This codes for CASSPEGYGYTF.

The chain employs TRBV10-3 and TRBJ1-2, with D hard to call. Trimming stripped 11 bases from V and 6 bases from J, with 13 bases between. The CDR3 loop spans 11 amino acids. Germline CDR1 ENHRY, CDR2 SYGVKD. CDR3 region: CAYSSGNGYTF. The CDR3, as DNA: TGTGCCTACTCGTCGGGGAATGGCTACACCTTC.

By proportion, this clonotype is medium-sized (0.01 to 0.1%). The rearrangement links TRBV5-1 to TRBJ2-5; D remains unclear. CDR1 SGHRS and CDR2 YFSETQ come from the germline V gene. V was cut by 7 bases and J by 1 base, with 5 bases left in between. This CDR3 contains 11 residues. The CDR3 here is CASQLQETQYF. CDR3 DNA sequence: TGCGCCAGCCAACTCCAAGAGACCCAGTACTTC.

The table lists this clonotype with many counts. The chain is built from TRBV11-2 and TRBJ1-1, with no clear D. This CDR3 contains 12 residues. V shed 2 bases and J shed 6 bases, with 7 bases lying between them. CDR1 and CDR2 (germline): SGHAT, FQNNGV. The CDR3 sequence: CASSLPGSEAFF. The CDR3 DNA sequence: TGTGCCAGCAGCTTACCCGGGTCTGAAGCTTTCTTT.

Notes on this clonotype: A much more abundant neighbour one base away suggests this may be a read error. The chain combines TRBV19 with TRBJ2-7; D gene uncertain. CDR3 size: 15 residues. The V end was cut by 3 bases, the J end by 1 base, with 13 bases between. In germline, CDR1 is LNHDA, CDR2 SQIVND (reference sequence). CDR3 protein: CASSISRTLSYEQYF. CDR3 nucleotide sequence: TGTGCCAGTAGTATTTCACGGACCCTATCCTACGAGCAGTACTTC.

This clonotype was observed a handful of times. The genes are TRBV7-2 and TRBJ1-4, with D tentatively TRBD1 (6 bases). The CDR3 covers 14 residues. Germline CDR1 SGHTA, CDR2 FQGNSA. V lost 5 bases to trimming and J lost 4 bases, with 11 bases between them. The CDR3 nucleotides are TGTGCCAGCAGCCGAGGGGGATATAATGAAAAACTGTTTTTT. Its translation is CASSRGGYNEKLFF.

This clonotype has a count of ten or more. The CDR3 bases are TGTGCCAGCAGTTTCAGTCGTAATAATTCACCCCTCCACTTT. This sequence encodes CASSFSRNNSPLHF. The V gene is TRBV28, the J gene TRBJ1-6; D not certain. V lost 3 bases, J lost 5 bases, and 8 bases lay in between. The CDR3 is 14 amino acids. From germline, CDR1 is MDHEN and CDR2 SYDVKM. Supplemented by reference TRBV28 and TRBJ1-6, the full variable domain reads DVKVTQSSRYLVKRTGEKVFLECVQDMDHENMFWYRQDPGLGLRLIYFSYDVKMKEKGDIPEGYSVSREKKERFSLILESASTNQTSMYLCASSFSRNNSPLHFGNGTRLTVT.

This clonotype was counted ten times or more. The chain links TRBV20-1 to TRBJ2-2, with D perhaps matching TRBD1 or TRBD2 (7 bases each). The CDR3 totals 16 residues. V lost 6 bases to trimming and J lost 0 bases, with 17 bases between them. The germline gives CDR1 DFQATT, CDR2 SNEGSKA (reference sequence). The CDR3 region is CSARGPSGTNTGELFF. The CDR3 DNA sequence: TGCAGTGCAAGGGGGCCCAGCGGGACGAACACCGGGGAGCTGTTTTTT.

This clonotype has ten or more counts. V gene TRBV14 combines with J gene TRBJ2-2; D is undetermined. The CDR3 has 14 residues. The V end lost 1 base, the J end lost 4 bases, and 7 bases lay between the germline ends. Germline V gene data show CDR1 as SGHDN and CDR2 as FVKESK. CDR3 sequence reads: CASSQVEFTGELFF. In nucleotides, the CDR3 is TGTGCCAGCAGCCAAGTGGAGTTCACCGGGGAGCTGTTTTTT.

The sample holds many counts of this clonotype. V gene TRBV20-1 combines with J gene TRBJ1-5; 9 bases match TRBD1. The J segment lost 3 bases and the V segment lost 6 bases, leaving 3 bases of the junction unmatched. CDR3 size: 13 residues. Germline V gene data show CDR1 as DFQATT and CDR2 as SNEGSKA (reference sequence). This CDR3 reads CSARTGANQPQHF. In DNA form, the CDR3 reads TGCAGTGCCAGGACAGGGGCCAATCAGCCCCAGCATTTT.

This clonotype has at least ten counts. The chain employs TRBV21-1 and TRBJ1-2; TRBD1, the table's D call, lacks a check against the DNA. TRBV21-1 is given as a pseudogene. This CDR3 spans 12 amino acids. Written as DNA, the CDR3 is TGTGCCAGCAGAGACAGGGTGGATGGCTACACCTTC. It yields the protein CASRDRVDGYTF.

The V and J genes are TRBV7-6 and TRBJ2-3; D perhaps matches TRBD2 (6 bases). The germline gives CDR1 SGHVS, CDR2 FNYEAQ. V shed 1 base and J shed 7 bases, with 18 bases lying between them. There are 16 residues in the CDR3. CDR3 sequence reads: CASSLDRSGAPHTQYF. In DNA form, the CDR3 reads TGTGCCAGCAGCTTAGACCGTAGCGGAGCCCCCCATACGCAGTATTTT.

This clonotype came up many times. The rearrangement uses TRBV20-1 and TRBJ2-7, with 7 bases identical to TRBD2. Germline V CDR1 and CDR2: DFQATT, SNEGSKA (reference sequence). V was pared by 6 bases and J by 3 bases, with 2 bases of the junction left unmatched. The CDR3 spans 11 residues. CDR3 in amino acids: CSAGGFYEQYF. CDR3 nucleotide sequence: TGCAGTGCCGGGGGGTTCTACGAGCAGTACTTC.